This TCR beta chain is drawn from a study of blood T cell repertoires in COVID-19. Study as a whole: Samples came from the United States, Italy and Spain, spanning acute and convalescent COVID-19. Sample material is recorded as cDNA or gDNA derived from T cells, B-cell-depleted T cells, or PBMCs.

This CDR3 has 15 residues. Germline CDR1 is SGHRS and CDR2 is YFSETQ. Trimming left V 0 bases short and J 5 bases short, with 15 bases between. Per the study methods: Reference gene primers were amplified, and this amplification served to estimate nucleated cell counts. The data were produced by immunoSEQ multiplex PCR, yet TCRdb's version contains in-frame clones alone and is incomplete. For V, J and clone size, that table is used; D and trimming come from the DNA. The sample contains around 67,000 clones, around 86% of which appear only once. This TCR came from a man in his fifties with active COVID-19. The V and J genes are TRBV5-1 and TRBJ2-7, with D possibly matching TRBD1 (5 bases). The sequenced sample consisted of peripheral blood. CDR3 amino acids: CASSLGALTAHEQYF. In nucleotides, the CDR3 is TGCGCCAGCAGCTTGGGGGCCCTGACAGCCCACGAGCAGTACTTC.